This TCR beta chain is from a study of CD4 T cell repertoires in COVID-19. On the study more broadly: After less than 12 days of IL-2 expansion, CFSE-low cells were relabeled and restimulated with other coronavirus spikes.

The study, taken as a whole, reports: SARS-CoV and/or HKU1 spike cultures shared between roughly 7 and 28% of SARS-CoV-2 clonotypes. Two or all three memory subsets shared several highly expanded SARS-CoV-2-reactive clonotypes.

A remark on this clone: Its antigen remains unidentified.

These memory T cells were uncultured and sequenced directly after ex vivo isolation. Produced via immunoSEQ multiplex PCR; TCRdb's table is partial and in-frame only. The sample has 60,000 to 90,000 clones; around 82% are singletons. The specimen was CD4+ T cells from peripheral blood, collected after recovery from COVID-19. The sequence was obtained from a human donor who had COVID-19.

The CDR3 DNA is TGTGCCAGCAGCCCTAGTTTGGGTAGCGCCTACGAGCAGTACTTC. Its translation: CASSPSLGSAYEQYF. The chain links TRBV7-2 to TRBJ2-7, with a tentative D call TRBD2 (5 bases). This CDR3 region has 15 residues. The V end was cut by 5 bases, the J end by 2 bases, with 16 bases between. Germline V gene data show CDR1 as SGHTA and CDR2 as FQGNSA.